Sequencing of this TCR beta chain was carried out in a study of cytomegalovirus exposure and HLA in healthy donors. Study results and caveats: CMV serostatus was the only immune exposure information that was available. Common viral pathogens were later found to be apparently linked to several of the most significant clusters. TCR beta V segments were, for the most part, productive about 87% or about 30% of the time in an earlier analysis.

Healthy people donating bone marrow made up the donors. Details on this clone: Its cognate antigen is unknown.

This CDR3 has 15 amino acids. Germline V lookup: CDR1 SEHNR, CDR2 FQNEAQ (reference sequence). PCR employed 60 Vbeta and 13 Jbeta primers. Profiling relied on immunoSEQ multiplex PCR, and the TCRdb table lists in-frame clones only, not all of them. The sample has 110,000 to 150,000 clones, 75% to 80% seen once. This receptor was obtained from a male donor in good health and CMV-seronegative. Material for sequencing was PBMCs. The chain joins TRBV7-9 to TRBJ2-5, with 14 bases identical to TRBD2. The J call is uncertain, as TRBJ2-7 better fits the DNA end. CDR3 residues: CASSWTSGRWYEQYF. CDR3 bases: TGTGCCAGCAGCTGGACTAGCGGGAGGTGGTACGAGCAGTACTTC.